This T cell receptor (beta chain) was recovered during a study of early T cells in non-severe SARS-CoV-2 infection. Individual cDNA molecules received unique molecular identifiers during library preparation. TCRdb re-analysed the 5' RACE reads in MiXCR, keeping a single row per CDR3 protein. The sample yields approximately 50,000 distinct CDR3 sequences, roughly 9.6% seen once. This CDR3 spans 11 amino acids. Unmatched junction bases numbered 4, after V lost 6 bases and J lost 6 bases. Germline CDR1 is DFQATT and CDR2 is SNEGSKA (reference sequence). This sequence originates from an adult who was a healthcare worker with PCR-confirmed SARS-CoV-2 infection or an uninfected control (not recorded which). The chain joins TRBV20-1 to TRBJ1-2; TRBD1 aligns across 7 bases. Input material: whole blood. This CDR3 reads CSAWDSHGYTF. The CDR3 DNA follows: TGCAGTGCATGGGACAGCCATGGCTACACCTTC.